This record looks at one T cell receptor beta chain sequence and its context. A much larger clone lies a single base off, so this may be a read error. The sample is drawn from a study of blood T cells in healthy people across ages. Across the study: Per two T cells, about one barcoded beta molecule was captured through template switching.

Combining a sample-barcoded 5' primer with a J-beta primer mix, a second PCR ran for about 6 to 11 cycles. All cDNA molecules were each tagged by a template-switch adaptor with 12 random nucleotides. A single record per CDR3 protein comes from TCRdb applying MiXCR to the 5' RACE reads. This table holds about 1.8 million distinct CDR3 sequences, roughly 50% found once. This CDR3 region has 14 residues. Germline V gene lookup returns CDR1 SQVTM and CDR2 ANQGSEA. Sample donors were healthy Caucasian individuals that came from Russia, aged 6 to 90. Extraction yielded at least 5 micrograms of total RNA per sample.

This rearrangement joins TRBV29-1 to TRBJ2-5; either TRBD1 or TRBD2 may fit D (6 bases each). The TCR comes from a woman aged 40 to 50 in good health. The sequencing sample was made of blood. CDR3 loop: CNVGTWEEQETQYF. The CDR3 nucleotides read TGCAACGTTGGGACATGGGAGGAACAAGAGACCCAGTACTTC.